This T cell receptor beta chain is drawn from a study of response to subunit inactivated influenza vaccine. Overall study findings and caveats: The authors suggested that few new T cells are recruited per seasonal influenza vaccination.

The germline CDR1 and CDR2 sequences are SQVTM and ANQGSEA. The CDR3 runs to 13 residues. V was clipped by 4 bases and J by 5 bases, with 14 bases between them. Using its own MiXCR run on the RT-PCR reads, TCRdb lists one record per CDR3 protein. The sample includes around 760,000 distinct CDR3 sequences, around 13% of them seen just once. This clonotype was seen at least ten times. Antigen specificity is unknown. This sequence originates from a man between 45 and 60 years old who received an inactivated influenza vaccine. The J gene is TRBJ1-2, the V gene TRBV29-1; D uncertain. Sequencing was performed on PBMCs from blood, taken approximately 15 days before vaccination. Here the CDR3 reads CSVVWRRGYGYTF. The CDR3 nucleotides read TGCAGCGTTGTCTGGCGTCGAGGGTATGGCTACACCTTC. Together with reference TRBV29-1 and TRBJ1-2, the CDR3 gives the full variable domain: SAVISQKPSRDICQRGTSLTIQCQVDSQVTMMFWYRQQPGQSLTLIATANQGSEATYESGFVIDKFPISRPNLTFSTLTVSNMSPEDSSIYLCSVVWRRGYGYTFGSGTRLTVV.